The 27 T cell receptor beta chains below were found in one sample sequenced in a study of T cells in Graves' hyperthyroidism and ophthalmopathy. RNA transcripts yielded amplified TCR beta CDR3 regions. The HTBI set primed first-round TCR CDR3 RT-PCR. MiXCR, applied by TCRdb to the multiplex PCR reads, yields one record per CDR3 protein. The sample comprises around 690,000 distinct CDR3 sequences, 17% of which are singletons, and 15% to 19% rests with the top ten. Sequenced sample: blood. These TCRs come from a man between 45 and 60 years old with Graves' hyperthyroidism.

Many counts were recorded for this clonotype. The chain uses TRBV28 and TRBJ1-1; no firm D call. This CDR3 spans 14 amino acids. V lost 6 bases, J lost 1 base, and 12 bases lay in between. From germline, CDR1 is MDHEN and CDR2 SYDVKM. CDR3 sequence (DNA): TGTGCCAGCAGGGGCCCCCAGGAGAACACTGAAGCTTTCTTT. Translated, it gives CASRGPQENTEAFF.

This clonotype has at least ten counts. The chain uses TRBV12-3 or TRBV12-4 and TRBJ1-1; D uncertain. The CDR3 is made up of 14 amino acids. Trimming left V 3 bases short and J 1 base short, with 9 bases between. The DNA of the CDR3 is TGTGCCAGCAGTTTGTCCAAGTCGAACACTGAAGCTTTCTTT. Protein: CASSLSKSNTEAFF.

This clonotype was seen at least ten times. CDR3: CAWKTGGSTEAFF. As DNA, the CDR3 is TGTGCCTGGAAGACAGGGGGTAGCACTGAAGCTTTCTTT. The V gene is TRBV30, the J gene TRBJ1-1, with 9 bases matching TRBD1. Germline V gene sequence: CDR1 GTSNPN, CDR2 SVGIG (reference sequence). This CDR3 comprises 13 residues. Trimming removed 4 bases from V and 4 bases from J; junction bases left unmatched: 4.

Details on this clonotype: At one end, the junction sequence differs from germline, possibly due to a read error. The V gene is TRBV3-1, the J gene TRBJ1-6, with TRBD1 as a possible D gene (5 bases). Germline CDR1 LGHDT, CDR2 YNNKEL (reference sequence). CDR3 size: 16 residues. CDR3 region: CASSQDGRGNNSLLHF. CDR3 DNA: TGTGCCAGCAGCCAAGATGGACGGGGCAATAATTCACTCCTCCACTTT.

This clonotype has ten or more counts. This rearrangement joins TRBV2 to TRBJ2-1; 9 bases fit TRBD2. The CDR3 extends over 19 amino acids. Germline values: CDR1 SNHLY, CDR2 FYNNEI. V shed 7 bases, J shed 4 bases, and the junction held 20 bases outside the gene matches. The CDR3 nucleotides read TGTGCCAGCACCACACCCGAAACTGGACTAGCGATGGAGTACAATGAGCAGTTCTTC. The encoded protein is CASTTPETGLAMEYNEQFF.

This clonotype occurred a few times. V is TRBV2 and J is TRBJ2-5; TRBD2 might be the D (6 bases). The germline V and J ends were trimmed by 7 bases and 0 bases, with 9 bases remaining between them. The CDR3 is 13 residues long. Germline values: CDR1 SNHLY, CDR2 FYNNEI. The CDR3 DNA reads TGTGCCAGCACCCTAGCGTACCAAGAGACCCAGTACTTC. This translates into CASTLAYQETQYF.

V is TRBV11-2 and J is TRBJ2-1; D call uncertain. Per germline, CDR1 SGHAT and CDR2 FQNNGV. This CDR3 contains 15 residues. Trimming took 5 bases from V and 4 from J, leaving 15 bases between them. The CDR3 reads CASSGVAGKYNEQFF. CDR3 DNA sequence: TGTGCCAGCAGCGGAGTCGCAGGCAAATACAATGAGCAGTTCTTC.

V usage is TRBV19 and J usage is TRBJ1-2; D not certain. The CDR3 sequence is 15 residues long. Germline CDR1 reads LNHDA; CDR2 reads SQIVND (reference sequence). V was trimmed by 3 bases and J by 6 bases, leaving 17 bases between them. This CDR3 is CASSIFFTDLNGYTF. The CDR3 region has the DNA TGTGCCAGTAGTATTTTCTTCACTGATTTGAATGGCTACACCTTC.

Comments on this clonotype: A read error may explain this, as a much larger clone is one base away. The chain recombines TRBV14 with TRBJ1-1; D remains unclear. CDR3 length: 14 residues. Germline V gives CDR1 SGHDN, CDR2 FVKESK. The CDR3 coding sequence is TGTGCCCGCAGCCAAGATCTATGGGATACTGAAGCTTTCTTT. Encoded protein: CARSQDLWDTEAFF.

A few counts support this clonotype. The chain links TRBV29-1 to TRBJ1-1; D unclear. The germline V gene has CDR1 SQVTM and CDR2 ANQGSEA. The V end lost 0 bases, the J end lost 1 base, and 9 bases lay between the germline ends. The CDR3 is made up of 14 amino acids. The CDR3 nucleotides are TGCAGCGTTGAAGAATATGGGTCGAACACTGAAGCTTTCTTT. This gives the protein CSVEEYGSNTEAFF.

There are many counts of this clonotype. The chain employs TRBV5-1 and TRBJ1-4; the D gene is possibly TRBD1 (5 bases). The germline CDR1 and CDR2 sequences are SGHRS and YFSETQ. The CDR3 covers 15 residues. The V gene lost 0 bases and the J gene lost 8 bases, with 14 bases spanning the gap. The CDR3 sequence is CASSLGFGAEEKLFF. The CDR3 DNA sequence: TGCGCCAGCAGCTTGGGGTTCGGGGCGGAAGAAAAACTGTTTTTT.

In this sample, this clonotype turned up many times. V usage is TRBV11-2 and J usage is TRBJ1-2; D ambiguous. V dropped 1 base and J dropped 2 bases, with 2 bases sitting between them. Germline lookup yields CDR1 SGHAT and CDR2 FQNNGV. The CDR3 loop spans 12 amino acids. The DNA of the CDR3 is TGTGCCAGCAGCTTAGGGAACTATGGCTACACCTTC. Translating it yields CASSLGNYGYTF.

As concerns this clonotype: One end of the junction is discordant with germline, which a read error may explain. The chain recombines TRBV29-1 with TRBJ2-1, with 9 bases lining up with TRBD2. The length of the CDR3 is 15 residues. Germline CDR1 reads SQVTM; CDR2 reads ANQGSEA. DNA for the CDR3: TGCAGCGCTGAAGAGCGGGGGGTCTCCTACAATGAGCAGTTCTTC. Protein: CSAEERGVSYNEQFF.

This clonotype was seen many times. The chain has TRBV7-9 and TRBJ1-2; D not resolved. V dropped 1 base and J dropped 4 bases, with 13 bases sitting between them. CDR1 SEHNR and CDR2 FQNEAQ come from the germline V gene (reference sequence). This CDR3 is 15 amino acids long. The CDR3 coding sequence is TGTGCCAGCAGCTTAGATAGGGCTTGGGCCTATGGCTACACCTTC. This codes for CASSLDRAWAYGYTF. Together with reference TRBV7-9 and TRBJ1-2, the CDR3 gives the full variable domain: DTGVSQNPRHKITKRGQNVTFRCDPISEHNRLYWYRQTLGQGPEFLTYFQNEAQLEKSRLLSDRFSAERPKGSFSTLEIQRTEQGDSAMYLCASSLDRAWAYGYTFGSGTRLTVV.

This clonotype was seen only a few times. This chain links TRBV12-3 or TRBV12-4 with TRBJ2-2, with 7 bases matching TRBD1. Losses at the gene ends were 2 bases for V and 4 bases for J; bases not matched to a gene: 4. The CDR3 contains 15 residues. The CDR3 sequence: CASSLRQGGTGELFF. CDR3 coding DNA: TGTGCCAGCAGTTTACGACAGGGCGGCACCGGGGAGCTGTTTTTT.

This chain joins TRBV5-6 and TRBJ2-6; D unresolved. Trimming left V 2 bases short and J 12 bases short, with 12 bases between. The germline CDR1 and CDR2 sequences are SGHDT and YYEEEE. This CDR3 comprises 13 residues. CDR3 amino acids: CASSFGSSRVLTF. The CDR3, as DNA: TGTGCCAGCAGCTTTGGTAGCAGCCGCGTCCTGACTTTC.

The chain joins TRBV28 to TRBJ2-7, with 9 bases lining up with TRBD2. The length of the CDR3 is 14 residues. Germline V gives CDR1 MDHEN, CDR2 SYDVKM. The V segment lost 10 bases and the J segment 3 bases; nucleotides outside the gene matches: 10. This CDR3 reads CATELAGEFYEQYF. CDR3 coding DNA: TGTGCCACAGAATTAGCGGGAGAATTCTACGAGCAGTACTTC.

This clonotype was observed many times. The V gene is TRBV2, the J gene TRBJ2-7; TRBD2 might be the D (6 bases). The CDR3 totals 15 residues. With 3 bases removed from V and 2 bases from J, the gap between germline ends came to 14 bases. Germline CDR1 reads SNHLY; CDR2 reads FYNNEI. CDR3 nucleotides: TGTGCCAGCAGTGATACTCGCGGGATAGCCTACGAGCAGTACTTC. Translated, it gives CASSDTRGIAYEQYF.

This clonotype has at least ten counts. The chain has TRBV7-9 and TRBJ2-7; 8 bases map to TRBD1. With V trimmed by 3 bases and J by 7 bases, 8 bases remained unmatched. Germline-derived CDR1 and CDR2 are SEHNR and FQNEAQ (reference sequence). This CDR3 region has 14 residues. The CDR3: CASSLGQVRGEQYF. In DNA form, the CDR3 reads TGTGCCAGCAGCTTGGGACAGGTTCGGGGGGAGCAGTACTTC.

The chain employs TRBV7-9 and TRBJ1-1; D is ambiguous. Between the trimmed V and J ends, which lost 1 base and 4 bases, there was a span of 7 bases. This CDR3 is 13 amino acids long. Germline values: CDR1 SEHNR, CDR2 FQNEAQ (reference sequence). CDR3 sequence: CASSLEVATEAFF. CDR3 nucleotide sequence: TGTGCCAGCAGCTTAGAGGTGGCCACTGAAGCTTTCTTT.

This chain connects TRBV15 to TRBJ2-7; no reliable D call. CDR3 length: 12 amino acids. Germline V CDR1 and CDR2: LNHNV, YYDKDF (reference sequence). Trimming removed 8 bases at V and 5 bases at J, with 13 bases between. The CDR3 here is CATAWGGDEQYF. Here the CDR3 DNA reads TGTGCCACCGCCTGGGGTGGGGACGAGCAGTACTTC.

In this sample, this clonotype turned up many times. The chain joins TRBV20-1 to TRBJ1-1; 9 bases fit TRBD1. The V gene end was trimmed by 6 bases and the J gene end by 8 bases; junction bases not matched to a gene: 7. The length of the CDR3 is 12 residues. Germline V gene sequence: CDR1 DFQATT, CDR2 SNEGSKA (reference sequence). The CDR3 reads CSAPGQGIEAFF. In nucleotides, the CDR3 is TGCAGTGCACCGGGACAGGGAATAGAAGCTTTCTTT.

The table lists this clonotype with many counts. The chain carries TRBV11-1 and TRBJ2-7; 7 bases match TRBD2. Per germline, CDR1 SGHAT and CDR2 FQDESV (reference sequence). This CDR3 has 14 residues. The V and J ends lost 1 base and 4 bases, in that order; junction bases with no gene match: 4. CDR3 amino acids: CASSLGLATYEQYF. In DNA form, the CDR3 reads TGTGCCAGCAGCTTAGGACTAGCAACATACGAGCAGTACTTC.

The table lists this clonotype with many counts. CDR3: CASSSDRQGMNTEAFF. DNA for the CDR3: TGTGCCAGCAGTTCCGACCGACAGGGCATGAACACTGAAGCTTTCTTT. The chain carries TRBV6-2 or TRBV6-3 and TRBJ1-1; 7 nucleotides match TRBD1. The germline gives CDR1 MNHEY, CDR2 SVGEGT. The V gene end was trimmed by 4 bases and the J gene end by 0 bases; junction bases not matched to a gene: 8. This CDR3 is 16 amino acids long.

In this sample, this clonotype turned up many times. Written as DNA, the CDR3 is TGTGCCAGCAGTGAATGGGGGGTGAACACTGAAGCTTTCTTT. Translated, it gives CASSEWGVNTEAFF. This chain joins TRBV6-1 and TRBJ1-1; TRBD1 might be the D (5 bases). The CDR3 totals 14 residues. Trimming left V 2 bases short and J 0 bases short, with 7 bases between. Germline CDR1 and CDR2: MNHNS and SASEGT.

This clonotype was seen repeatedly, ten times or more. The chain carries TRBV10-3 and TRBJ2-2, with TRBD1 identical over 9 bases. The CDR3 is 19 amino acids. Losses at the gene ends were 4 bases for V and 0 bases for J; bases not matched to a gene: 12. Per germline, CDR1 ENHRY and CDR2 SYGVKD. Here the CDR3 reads CAISGPWGQGVANTGELFF. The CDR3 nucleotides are TGTGCCATCAGTGGCCCTTGGGGACAGGGCGTTGCGAACACCGGGGAGCTGTTTTTT.

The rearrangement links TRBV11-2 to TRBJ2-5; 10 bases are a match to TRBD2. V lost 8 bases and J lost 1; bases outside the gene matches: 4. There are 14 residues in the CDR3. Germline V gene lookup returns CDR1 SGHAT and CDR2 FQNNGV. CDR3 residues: CASELAGPQETQYF. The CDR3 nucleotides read TGTGCCAGCGAACTAGCGGGACCCCAAGAGACCCAGTACTTC.